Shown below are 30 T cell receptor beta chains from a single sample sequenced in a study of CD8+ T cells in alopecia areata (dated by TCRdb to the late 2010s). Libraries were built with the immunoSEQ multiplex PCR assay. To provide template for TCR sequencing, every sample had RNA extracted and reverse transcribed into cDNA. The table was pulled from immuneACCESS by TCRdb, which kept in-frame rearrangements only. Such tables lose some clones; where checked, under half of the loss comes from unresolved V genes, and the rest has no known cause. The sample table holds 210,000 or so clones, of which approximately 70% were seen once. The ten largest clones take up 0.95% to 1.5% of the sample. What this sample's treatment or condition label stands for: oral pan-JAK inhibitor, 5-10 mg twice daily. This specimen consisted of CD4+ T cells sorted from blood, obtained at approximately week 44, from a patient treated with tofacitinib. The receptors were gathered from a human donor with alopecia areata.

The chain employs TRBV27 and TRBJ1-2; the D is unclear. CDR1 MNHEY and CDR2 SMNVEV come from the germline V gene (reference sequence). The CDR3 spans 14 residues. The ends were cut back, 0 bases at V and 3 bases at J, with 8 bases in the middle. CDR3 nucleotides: TGTGCCAGCAGTTTATCGAGGCAGCACTATGGCTACACCTTC. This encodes CASSLSRQHYGYTF.

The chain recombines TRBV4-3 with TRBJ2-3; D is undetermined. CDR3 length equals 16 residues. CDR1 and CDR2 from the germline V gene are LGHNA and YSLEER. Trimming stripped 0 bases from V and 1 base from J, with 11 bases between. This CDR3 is CASSQDDLRGTDTQYF. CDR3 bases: TGCGCCAGCAGCCAAGACGACTTACGTGGCACAGATACGCAGTATTTT.

The CDR3 is CASSPGLPSEQYF. DNA for the CDR3: TGTGCCAGCAGTCCAGGACTTCCTTCCGAGCAGTACTTC. This rearrangement joins TRBV28 to TRBJ2-7, with a tentative D call TRBD2 (5 bases). The V end was cut by 5 bases, the J end by 6 bases, with 14 bases between. From germline, CDR1 is MDHEN and CDR2 SYDVKM. The CDR3 covers 13 residues.

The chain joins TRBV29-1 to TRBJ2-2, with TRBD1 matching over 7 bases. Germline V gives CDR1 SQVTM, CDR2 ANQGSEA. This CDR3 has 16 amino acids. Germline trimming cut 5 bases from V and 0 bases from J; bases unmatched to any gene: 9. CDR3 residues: CSVSHRTGANTGELFF. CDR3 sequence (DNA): TGCAGCGTTAGCCATCGGACAGGCGCGAACACCGGGGAGCTGTTTTTT.

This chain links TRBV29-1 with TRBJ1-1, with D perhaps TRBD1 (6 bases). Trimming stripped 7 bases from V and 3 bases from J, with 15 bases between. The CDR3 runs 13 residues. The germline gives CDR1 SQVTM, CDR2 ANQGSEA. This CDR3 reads CSASQGGHTEAFF. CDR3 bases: TGCAGCGCCTCGCAAGGGGGACACACTGAAGCTTTCTTT. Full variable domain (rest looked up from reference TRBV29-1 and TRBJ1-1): SAVISQKPSRDICQRGTSLTIQCQVDSQVTMMFWYRQQPGQSLTLIATANQGSEATYESGFVIDKFPISRPNLTFSTLTVSNMSPEDSSIYLCSASQGGHTEAFFGQGTRLTVV.

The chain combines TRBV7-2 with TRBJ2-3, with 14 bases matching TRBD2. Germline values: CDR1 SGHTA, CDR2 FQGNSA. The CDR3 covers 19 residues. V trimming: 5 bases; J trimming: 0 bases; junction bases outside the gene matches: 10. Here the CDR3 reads CASSPWGLAGVPSTDTQYF. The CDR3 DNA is TGTGCCAGCAGCCCCTGGGGACTAGCGGGAGTCCCTAGCACAGATACGCAGTATTTT.

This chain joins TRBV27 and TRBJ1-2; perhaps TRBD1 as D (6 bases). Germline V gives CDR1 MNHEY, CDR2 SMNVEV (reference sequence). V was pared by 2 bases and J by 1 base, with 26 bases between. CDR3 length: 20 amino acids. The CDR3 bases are TGTGCCAGCAGTTTAAGGGCTCTCCGGGACACTCGCCGTCTTAACTATGGCTACACCTTC. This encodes CASSLRALRDTRRLNYGYTF.

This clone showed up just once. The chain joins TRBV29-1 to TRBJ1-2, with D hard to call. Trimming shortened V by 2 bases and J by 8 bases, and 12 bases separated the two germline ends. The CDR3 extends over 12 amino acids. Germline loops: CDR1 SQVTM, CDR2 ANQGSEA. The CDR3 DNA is TGCAGCGTTGAAAGGACTAGTAGAGGCTACACCTTC. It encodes CSVERTSRGYTF.

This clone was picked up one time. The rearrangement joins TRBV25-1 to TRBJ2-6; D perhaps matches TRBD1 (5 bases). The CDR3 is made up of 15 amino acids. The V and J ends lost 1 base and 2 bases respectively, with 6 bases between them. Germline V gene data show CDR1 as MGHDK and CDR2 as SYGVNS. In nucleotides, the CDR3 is TGTGCCAGCAGTGAATTCAGGGCTGGGGCCAACGTCCTGACTTTC. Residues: CASSEFRAGANVLTF.

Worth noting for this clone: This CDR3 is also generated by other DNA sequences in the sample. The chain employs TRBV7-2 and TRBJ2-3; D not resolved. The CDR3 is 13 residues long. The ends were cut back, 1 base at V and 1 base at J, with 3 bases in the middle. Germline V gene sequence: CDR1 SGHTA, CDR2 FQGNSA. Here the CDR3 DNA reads TGTGCCAGCAGCTTAGGGGGCACAGATACGCAGTATTTT. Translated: CASSLGGTDTQYF.

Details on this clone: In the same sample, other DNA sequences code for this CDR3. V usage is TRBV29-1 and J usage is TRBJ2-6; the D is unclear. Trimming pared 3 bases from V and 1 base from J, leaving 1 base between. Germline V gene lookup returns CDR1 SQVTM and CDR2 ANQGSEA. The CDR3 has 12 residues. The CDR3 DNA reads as TGCAGCGTTGAGTCTGGGGCCAACGTCCTGACTTTC. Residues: CSVESGANVLTF.

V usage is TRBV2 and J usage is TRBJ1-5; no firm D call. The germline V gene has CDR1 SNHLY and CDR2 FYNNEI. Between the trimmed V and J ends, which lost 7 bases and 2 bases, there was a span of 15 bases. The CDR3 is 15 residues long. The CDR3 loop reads CASTADPTGNQPQHF. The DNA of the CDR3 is TGTGCCAGCACTGCCGATCCAACGGGCAATCAGCCCCAGCATTTT.

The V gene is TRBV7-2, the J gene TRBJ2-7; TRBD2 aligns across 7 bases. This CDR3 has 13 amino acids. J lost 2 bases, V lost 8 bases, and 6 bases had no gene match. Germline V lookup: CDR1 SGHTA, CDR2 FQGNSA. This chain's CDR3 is CASGEGAAYEQYF. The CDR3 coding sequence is TGTGCCAGCGGGGAGGGCGCCGCCTACGAGCAGTACTTC.

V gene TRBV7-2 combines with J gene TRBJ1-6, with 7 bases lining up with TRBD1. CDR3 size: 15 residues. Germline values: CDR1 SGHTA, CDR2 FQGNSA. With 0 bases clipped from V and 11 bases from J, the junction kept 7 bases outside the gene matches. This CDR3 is CASSLAKLQGAPLHF. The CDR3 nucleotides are TGTGCCAGCAGCTTAGCGAAGTTGCAGGGGGCACCCCTCCACTTT.

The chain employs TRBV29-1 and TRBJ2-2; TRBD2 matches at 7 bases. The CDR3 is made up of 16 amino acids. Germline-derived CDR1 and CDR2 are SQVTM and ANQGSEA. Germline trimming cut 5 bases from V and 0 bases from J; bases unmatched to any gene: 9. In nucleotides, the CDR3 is TGCAGCGTTAGGGAGGGTTCTGGCCCGAACACCGGGGAGCTGTTTTTT. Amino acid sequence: CSVREGSGPNTGELFF.

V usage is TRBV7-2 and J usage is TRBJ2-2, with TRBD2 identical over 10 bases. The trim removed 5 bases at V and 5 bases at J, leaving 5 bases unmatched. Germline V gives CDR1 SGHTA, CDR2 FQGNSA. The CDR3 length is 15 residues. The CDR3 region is CASSQLAGSTGELFF. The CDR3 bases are TGTGCCAGCAGCCAACTAGCGGGGAGTACCGGGGAGCTGTTTTTT.

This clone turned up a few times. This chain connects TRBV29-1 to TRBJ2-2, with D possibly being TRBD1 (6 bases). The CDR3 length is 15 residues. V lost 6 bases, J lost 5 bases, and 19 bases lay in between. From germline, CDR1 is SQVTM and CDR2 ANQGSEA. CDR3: CSVGVGQRKTGELFF. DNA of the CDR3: TGCAGCGTGGGCGTCGGACAGAGAAAAACCGGGGAGCTGTTTTTT.

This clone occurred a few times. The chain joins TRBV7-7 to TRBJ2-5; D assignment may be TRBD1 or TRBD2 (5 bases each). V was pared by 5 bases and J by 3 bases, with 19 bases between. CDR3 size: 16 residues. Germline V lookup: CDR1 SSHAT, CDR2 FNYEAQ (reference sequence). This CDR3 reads CASSPPWDGSKETQYF. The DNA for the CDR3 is TGTGCCAGCAGCCCCCCGTGGGACGGATCCAAAGAGACCCAGTACTTC.

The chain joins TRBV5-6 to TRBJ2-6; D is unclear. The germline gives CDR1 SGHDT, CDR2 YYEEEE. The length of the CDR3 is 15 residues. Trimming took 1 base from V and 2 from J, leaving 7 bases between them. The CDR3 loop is CASSLNGPGANVLTF. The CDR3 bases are TGTGCCAGCAGCTTGAATGGGCCTGGGGCCAACGTCCTGACTTTC.

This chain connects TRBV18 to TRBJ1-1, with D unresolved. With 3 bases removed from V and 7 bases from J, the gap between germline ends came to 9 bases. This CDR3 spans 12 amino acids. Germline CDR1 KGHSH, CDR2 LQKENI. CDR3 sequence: CASSPNNYEAFF. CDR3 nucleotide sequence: TGTGCCAGCTCACCGAACAACTATGAAGCTTTCTTT.

CDR3 amino acids: CASSPPGQANEKLFF. CDR3 sequence (DNA): TGTGCCAGCAGCCCCCCCGGACAGGCTAATGAAAAACTGTTTTTT. V is TRBV7-9 and J is TRBJ1-4; TRBD1 agrees at 7 bases. The germline V gene encodes CDR1 SEHNR and CDR2 FQNEAQ (reference sequence). CDR3 length equals 15 residues. The V segment lost 5 bases and the J segment 3 bases; nucleotides outside the gene matches: 6.

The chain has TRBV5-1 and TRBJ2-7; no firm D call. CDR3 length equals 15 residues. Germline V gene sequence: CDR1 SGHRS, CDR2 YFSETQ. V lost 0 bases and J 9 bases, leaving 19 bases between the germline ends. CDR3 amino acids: CASSLAVTTAASQYF. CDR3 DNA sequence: TGCGCCAGCAGCTTGGCTGTCACTACCGCAGCGTCGCAGTACTTC.

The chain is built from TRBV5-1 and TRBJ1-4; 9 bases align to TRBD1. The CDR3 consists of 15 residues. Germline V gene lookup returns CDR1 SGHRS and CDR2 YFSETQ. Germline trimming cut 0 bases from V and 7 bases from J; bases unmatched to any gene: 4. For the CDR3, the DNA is TGCGCCAGCAGCTTGGAGGGACAGGGTAGTGAAAAACTGTTTTTT. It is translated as CASSLEGQGSEKLFF.

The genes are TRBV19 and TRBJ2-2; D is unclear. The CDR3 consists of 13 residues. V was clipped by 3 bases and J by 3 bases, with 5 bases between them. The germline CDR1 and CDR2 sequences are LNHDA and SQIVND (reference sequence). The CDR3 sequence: CASSIWDTGELFF. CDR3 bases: TGTGCCAGTAGTATTTGGGACACCGGGGAGCTGTTTTTT.

Written as DNA, the CDR3 is TGTGCCACCGGGGGGAACTACAATGAGCAGTTCTTC. This codes for CATGGNYNEQFF. The chain is built from TRBV15 and TRBJ2-1; D might be TRBD2 (6 bases). With 8 bases removed from V and 3 bases from J, the gap between germline ends came to 8 bases. The length of the CDR3 is 12 residues. Germline-derived CDR1 and CDR2 are LNHNV and YYDKDF (reference sequence).

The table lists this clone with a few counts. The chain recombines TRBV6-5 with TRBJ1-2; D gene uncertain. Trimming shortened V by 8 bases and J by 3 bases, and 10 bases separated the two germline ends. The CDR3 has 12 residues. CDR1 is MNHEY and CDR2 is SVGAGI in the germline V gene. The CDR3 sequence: CASWWSDYGYTF. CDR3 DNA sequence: TGTGCCAGCTGGTGGAGTGACTATGGCTACACCTTC.

The CDR3, as DNA: TGTGCCAGCAGTAGGGGGCCTAATCAGCCCCAGCATTTT. This gives the protein CASSRGPNQPQHF. The rearrangement uses TRBV2 and TRBJ1-5, with TRBD1 identical over 7 bases. The ends lost 5 bases at V and 4 bases at J; junction bases unmatched: 2. The CDR3 spans 13 residues. Per germline, CDR1 SNHLY and CDR2 FYNNEI.

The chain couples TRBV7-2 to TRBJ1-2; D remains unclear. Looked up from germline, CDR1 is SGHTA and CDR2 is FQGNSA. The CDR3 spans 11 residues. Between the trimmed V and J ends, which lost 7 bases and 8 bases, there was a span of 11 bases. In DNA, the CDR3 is TGTGCCAGCACCTCAACGAGGGGCTACACCTTC. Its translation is CASTSTRGYTF.

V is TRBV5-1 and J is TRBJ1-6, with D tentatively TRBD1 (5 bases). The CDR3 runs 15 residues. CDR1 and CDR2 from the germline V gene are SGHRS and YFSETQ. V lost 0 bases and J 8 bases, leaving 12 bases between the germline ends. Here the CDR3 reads CASSLDWTSDSPLHF. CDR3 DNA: TGCGCCAGCAGCTTGGATTGGACATCGGATTCACCCCTCCACTTT.

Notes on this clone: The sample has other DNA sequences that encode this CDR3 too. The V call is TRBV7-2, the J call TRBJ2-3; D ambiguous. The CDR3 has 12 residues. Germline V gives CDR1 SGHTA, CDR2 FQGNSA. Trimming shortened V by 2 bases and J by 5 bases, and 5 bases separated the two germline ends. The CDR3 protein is CASSLNRDTQYF. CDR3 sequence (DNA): TGTGCCAGCAGCTTAAATAGAGATACGCAGTATTTT.